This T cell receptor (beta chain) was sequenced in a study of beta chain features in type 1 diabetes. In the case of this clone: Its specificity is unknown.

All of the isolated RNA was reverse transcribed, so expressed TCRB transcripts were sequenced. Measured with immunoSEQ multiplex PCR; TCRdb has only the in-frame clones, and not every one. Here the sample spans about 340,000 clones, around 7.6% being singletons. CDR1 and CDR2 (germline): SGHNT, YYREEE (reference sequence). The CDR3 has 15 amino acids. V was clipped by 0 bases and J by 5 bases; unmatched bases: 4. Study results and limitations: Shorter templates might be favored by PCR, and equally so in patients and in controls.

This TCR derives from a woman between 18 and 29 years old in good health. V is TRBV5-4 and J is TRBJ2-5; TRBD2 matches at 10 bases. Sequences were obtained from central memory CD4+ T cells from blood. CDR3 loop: CASSLASGSFETQYF. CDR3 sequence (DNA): TGTGCCAGCAGCTTGGCTAGCGGGAGTTTCGAGACCCAGTACTTC.